These 19 T cell receptor beta chains originate from one sample sequenced in a study of neurological immune-mediated disorders. TCRdb itself ran the 5' RACE reads through MiXCR, one entry per CDR3 protein. The table includes about 38,000 distinct CDR3 sequences, about 4.8% detected once. Sequencing used CD4+ T cells from blood. The source is a young man in good health.

This clonotype was recorded at least ten times. The chain is built from TRBV3-1 and TRBJ1-3; 8 bases fit TRBD1. The CDR3 loop spans 16 amino acids. With V trimmed by 0 bases and J by 4 bases, 5 bases remained unmatched. Per the germline V gene, CDR1 is LGHDT and CDR2 is YNNKEL (reference sequence). The CDR3 nucleotides read TGTGCCAGCAGCCAAGATTGGGCAGGGGGCGGAAACACCATATATTTT. Translating it yields CASSQDWAGGGNTIYF. The full variable domain, with the rest looked up from reference TRBV3-1 and TRBJ1-3, is DTAVSQTPKYLVTQMGNDKSIKCEQNLGHDTMYWYKQDSKKFLKIMFSYNNKELIINETVPNRFSPKSPDKAHLNLHINSLELGDSAVYFCASSQDWAGGGNTIYFGEGSWLTVV.

This clonotype showed up many times. CDR3 DNA sequence: TGTGCCAGCAGTTCGGGACAGGGGGCTCGAAACACTGAAGCTTTCTTT. Translation gives CASSSGQGARNTEAFF. The J gene is TRBJ1-1, the V gene TRBV6-5; 12 bases map to TRBD1. Per germline, CDR1 MNHEY and CDR2 SVGAGI. Trimming cost V 4 bases and J 2 bases; bases outside gene matches: 5. This CDR3 spans 16 amino acids.

This clonotype was observed at least ten times. The CDR3 sequence is CASSYSTLDRATEAFF. The CDR3 coding sequence is TGTGCCAGCAGTTACAGCACTCTGGACAGGGCCACTGAAGCTTTCTTT. This chain uses TRBV6-5 with TRBJ1-1, with 8 nucleotides matching TRBD1. There are 16 residues in the CDR3. CDR1 and CDR2 (germline): MNHEY, SVGAGI. The trim removed 2 bases at V and 4 bases at J, leaving 9 bases unmatched.

There are many counts of this clonotype. The CDR3 sequence is CASRDRGNTIYF. The CDR3 DNA sequence: TGTGCCAGCCGGGACAGGGGAAACACCATATATTTT. The chain joins TRBV2 to TRBJ1-3, with TRBD1 identical over 8 bases. CDR3 length: 12 amino acids. V lost 8 bases and J lost 4; bases outside the gene matches: 1. CDR1 and CDR2 (germline): SNHLY, FYNNEI.

This clonotype occurred many times. The chain combines TRBV5-1 with TRBJ2-7, with TRBD1 as a possible D gene (5 bases). The CDR3 extends over 14 amino acids. CDR1 is SGHRS and CDR2 is YFSETQ in the germline V gene. Trimming took 7 bases from V and 4 from J, leaving 18 bases between them. This CDR3 is CASGWGLSRYEQYF. The CDR3, as DNA: TGCGCCAGCGGTTGGGGCCTCTCTAGGTACGAGCAGTACTTC. Full variable domain (remainder filled in from reference TRBV5-1 and TRBJ2-7): KAGVTQTPRYLIKTRGQQVTLSCSPISGHRSVSWYQQTPGQGLQFLFEYFSETQRNKGNFPGRFSGRQFSNSRSEMNVSTLELGDSALYLCASGWGLSRYEQYFGPGTRLTVT.

The V call is TRBV6-1, the J call TRBJ2-3; possible D gene TRBD1, 7 bases. The germline gives CDR1 MNHNS, CDR2 SASEGT. With 7 bases removed from V and 5 bases from J, the gap between germline ends came to 16 bases. The CDR3 runs to 14 residues. CDR3 coding DNA: TGTGCCAGCAACCGGGCAGGGGGGAAAGATACGCAGTATTTT. Translation gives CASNRAGGKDTQYF.

This clonotype was counted ten times or more. The CDR3 spells CSAPGTDPLEQYF. In DNA, the CDR3 is TGCAGTGCACCCGGGACAGATCCCCTCGAGCAGTACTTC. The V and J genes are TRBV20-1 and TRBJ2-7; 7 bases align to TRBD1. This CDR3 region has 13 residues. The J segment lost 6 bases and the V segment lost 6 bases, leaving 11 bases of the junction unmatched. The germline gives CDR1 DFQATT, CDR2 SNEGSKA (reference sequence).

This clonotype was counted ten times or more. The genes are TRBV28 and TRBJ1-1; D ambiguous. Germline-derived CDR1 and CDR2 are MDHEN and SYDVKM. The CDR3 contains 12 residues. Trimming left V 8 bases short and J 4 bases short, with 11 bases between. CDR3 sequence (DNA): TGTGCCAGCTCGGCGGCGGTCACTGAAGCTTTCTTT. Its translation: CASSAAVTEAFF.

This clonotype was seen at least ten times. V is TRBV15 and J is TRBJ1-2; D remains ambiguous. Germline assignment: CDR1 LNHNV and CDR2 YYDKDF (reference sequence). V was trimmed by 0 bases and J by 8 bases, leaving 13 bases between them. The CDR3 has 14 residues. The CDR3 nucleotides are TGTGCCACCAGCAGAGATCTGGGCGGGAACGGCTACACCTTC. This gives the protein CATSRDLGGNGYTF. Variable domain in full (rest from reference TRBV15 and TRBJ1-2): DAMVIQNPRYQVTQFGKPVTLSCSQTLNHNVMYWYQQKSSQAPKLLFHYYDKDFNNEADTPDNFQSRRPNTSFCFLDIRSPGLGDTAMYLCATSRDLGGNGYTFGSGTRLTVV.

This clonotype was observed at least ten times. This chain joins TRBV7-2 and TRBJ1-1, with D unclear. The germline V and J ends were trimmed by 4 bases and 4 bases, with 13 bases remaining between them. Germline loops: CDR1 SGHTA, CDR2 FQGNSA. CDR3 length: 14 residues. The CDR3 region is CASSSRVGVTEAFF. The CDR3 region has the DNA TGTGCCAGCAGCTCTAGGGTTGGGGTCACTGAAGCTTTCTTT.

This clonotype was found many times. V and J are TRBV5-1 and TRBJ2-1; TRBD2 agrees at 9 bases. In germline, CDR1 is SGHRS, CDR2 YFSETQ. V trimming: 0 bases; J trimming: 2 bases; junction bases outside the gene matches: 3. CDR3 size: 16 residues. The CDR3 sequence: CASSLAGGGAYNEQFF. The CDR3 region has the DNA TGCGCCAGCAGCTTGGCAGGCGGGGGGGCCTACAATGAGCAGTTCTTC.

This clonotype has at least ten counts. This chain uses TRBV11-2 with TRBJ2-3; 11 bases agree with TRBD1. Germline V lookup: CDR1 SGHAT, CDR2 FQNNGV. This CDR3 has 15 residues. V shed 5 bases and J 3 bases; nucleotides not matched to a gene: 4. The CDR3 DNA reads as TGTGCCAGCAGCGAGGGACAGGGGGTTACAGATACGCAGTATTTT. Translated, it gives CASSEGQGVTDTQYF.

This clonotype was seen many times. The chain carries TRBV20-1 and TRBJ1-5, with 7 bases identical to TRBD1. The trim removed 6 bases at V and 4 bases at J, leaving 6 bases unmatched. CDR1 is DFQATT, CDR2 SNEGSKA, per germline (reference sequence). This CDR3 region has 13 residues. This chain's CDR3 is CSAGGQLNQPQHF. CDR3 bases: TGCAGTGCCGGGGGACAGCTTAATCAGCCCCAGCATTTT.

Many counts were recorded for this clonotype. The chain is built from TRBV20-1 and TRBJ2-3; 8 positions agree with TRBD1. Unmatched junction bases numbered 5, after V lost 3 bases and J lost 3 bases. The CDR3 covers 14 residues. Germline CDR1 DFQATT, CDR2 SNEGSKA (reference sequence). CDR3 sequence reads: CSASRQGRTDTQYF. The CDR3 coding sequence is TGCAGTGCTAGCCGACAGGGGAGAACAGATACGCAGTATTTT.

This clonotype was seen many times. This chain connects TRBV27 to TRBJ1-1; D is uncertain. The CDR3 covers 15 residues. With 1 base removed from V and 1 base from J, the gap between germline ends came to 10 bases. Per the germline V gene, CDR1 is MNHEY and CDR2 is SMNVEV (reference sequence). CDR3 coding DNA: TGTGCCAGCAGTTTATATTCCCGGCCGAACACTGAAGCTTTCTTT. Amino acids: CASSLYSRPNTEAFF.

The table lists this clonotype with many counts. The chain links TRBV5-1 to TRBJ1-2, with 7 bases matching TRBD1. The CDR3 consists of 15 residues. Per germline, CDR1 SGHRS and CDR2 YFSETQ. The V and J ends lost 0 bases and 7 bases, in that order; junction bases with no gene match: 9. CDR3 residues: CASSLVPGGDGGYTF. The DNA for the CDR3 is TGCGCCAGCAGCTTGGTCCCAGGGGGAGATGGTGGCTACACCTTC.

This clonotype showed up many times. The chain is built from TRBV20-1 and TRBJ1-5; D gene uncertain. Trimming stripped 3 bases from V and 6 bases from J, with 12 bases between. This CDR3 comprises 13 residues. CDR1 is DFQATT, CDR2 SNEGSKA, per germline (reference sequence). CDR3 sequence: CSASTLRGQPQHF. CDR3 DNA sequence: TGCAGTGCTAGCACTCTACGGGGTCAGCCCCAGCATTTT.

Ten or more counts support this clonotype. J is TRBJ1-2 and V is TRBV6-5; 12 bases fit TRBD1. V shed 0 bases and J 6 bases; nucleotides not matched to a gene: 14. This CDR3 spans 19 amino acids. Per the germline V gene, CDR1 is MNHEY and CDR2 is SVGAGI. The CDR3 DNA reads TGTGCCAGCAGTTACTCGTTAAGGGACAGGGGGCGCATCCCTCATGGCTACACCTTC. This codes for CASSYSLRDRGRIPHGYTF.

This clonotype has only a few counts. A much more abundant neighbour one base away suggests this may be a read error. The J gene is TRBJ1-6, the V gene TRBV19; TRBD1 aligns across 7 bases. Germline lookup yields CDR1 LNHDA and CDR2 SQIVND (reference sequence). The length of the CDR3 is 13 residues. Trimming removed 5 bases from V and 14 bases from J; junction bases left unmatched: 9. For the CDR3, the DNA is TGTGCCAGTAGTTGGGACAGCGTTAACACCCTCCACTTT. Residues: CASSWDSVNTLHF.